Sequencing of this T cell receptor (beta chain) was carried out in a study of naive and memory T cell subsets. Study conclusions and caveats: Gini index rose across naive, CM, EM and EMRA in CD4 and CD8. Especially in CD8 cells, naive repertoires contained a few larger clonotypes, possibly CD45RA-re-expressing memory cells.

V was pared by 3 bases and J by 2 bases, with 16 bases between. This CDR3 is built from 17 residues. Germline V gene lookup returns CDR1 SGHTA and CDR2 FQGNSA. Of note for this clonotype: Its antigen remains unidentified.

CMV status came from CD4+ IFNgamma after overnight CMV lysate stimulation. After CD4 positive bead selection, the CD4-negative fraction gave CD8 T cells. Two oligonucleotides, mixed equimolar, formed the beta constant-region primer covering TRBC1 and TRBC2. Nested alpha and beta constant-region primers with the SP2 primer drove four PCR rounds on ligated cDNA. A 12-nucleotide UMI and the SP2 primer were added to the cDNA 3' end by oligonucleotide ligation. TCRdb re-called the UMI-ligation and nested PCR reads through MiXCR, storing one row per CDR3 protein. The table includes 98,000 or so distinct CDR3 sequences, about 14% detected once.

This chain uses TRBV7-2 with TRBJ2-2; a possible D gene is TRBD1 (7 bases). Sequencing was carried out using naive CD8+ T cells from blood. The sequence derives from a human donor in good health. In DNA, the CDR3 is TGTGCCAGCAGCTTGCCAGGGGGGCTTACTAACACCGGGGAGCTGTTTTTT. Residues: CASSLPGGLTNTGELFF. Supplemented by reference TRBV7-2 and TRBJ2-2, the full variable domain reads GAGVSQSPSNKVTEKGKDVELRCDPISGHTALYWYRQSLGQGLEFLIYFQGNSAPDKSGLPSDRFSAERTGGSVSTLTIQRTQQEDSAVYLCASSLPGGLTNTGELFFGEGSRLTVL.